This T cell receptor beta chain was obtained from a study of T cell repertoires in cytomegalovirus infection. Study-wide context: Public TCR beta signatures were indicative of both CMV infection and a matching HLA type.

Germline V gene lookup returns CDR1 SGHRS and CDR2 YFSETQ. V trimming: 3 bases; J trimming: 7 bases; junction bases outside the gene matches: 9. This CDR3 has 15 residues. TCRdb re-derived calls from the reads in MiXCR, one entry per CDR3 protein. The table includes 100,000 to 150,000 distinct CDR3 sequences, about 10% detected once. This clonotype showed up just once. As yet, its antigen is unknown. Study-wide results and caveats: HLA-C-restricted CMV clonotypes gave the most frequent clonotype in two of eight donors.

The material sequenced was PBMCs. The V call is TRBV5-1, the J call TRBJ2-1; 8 bases match TRBD1. The clonotype was recovered from a human donor in good health (CMV status not recorded). Some clones in this sample may be carry-over from other donors' samples. CDR3 protein: CASSWTGLGMNEQFF. CDR3 nucleotides: TGCGCCAGCAGCTGGACAGGGTTAGGTATGAATGAGCAGTTCTTC.